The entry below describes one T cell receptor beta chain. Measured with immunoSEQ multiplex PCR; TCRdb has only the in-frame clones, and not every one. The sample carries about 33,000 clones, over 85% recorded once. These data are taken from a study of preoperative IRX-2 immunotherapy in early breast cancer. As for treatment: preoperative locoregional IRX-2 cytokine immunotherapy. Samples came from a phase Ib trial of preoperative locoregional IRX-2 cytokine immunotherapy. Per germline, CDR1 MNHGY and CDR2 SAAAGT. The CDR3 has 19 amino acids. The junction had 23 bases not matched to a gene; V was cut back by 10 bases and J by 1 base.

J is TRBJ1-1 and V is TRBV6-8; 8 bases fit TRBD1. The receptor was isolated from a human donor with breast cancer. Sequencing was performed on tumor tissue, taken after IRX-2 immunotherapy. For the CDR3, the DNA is TGTGCCATCAAATCGAAGACAGGGGAAGGGGTTGGGAAGAACACTGAAGCTTTCTTT. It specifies CAIKSKTGEGVGKNTEAFF.